This record concerns one T cell receptor beta chain sequence. The data were obtained in a study of blood T cell repertoires in COVID-19. Here immunoSEQ multiplex PCR was the method, and the copy in TCRdb shows in-frame clones only, minus some. The repertoire holds 300,000 or so clones, with approximately 87% as singletons. The CDR3 is made up of 15 amino acids. Trimming left V 5 bases short and J 3 bases short, with 12 bases between. Germline V CDR1 and CDR2: SGHRS, YFSETQ. This receptor was taken from a woman in her 30s with COVID-19, enrolled during active disease. Source material: peripheral blood. This sequence joins TRBV5-1 and TRBJ1-6; D ambiguous. Here the CDR3 DNA reads TGCGCCAGCAGTCGGGAACAGCACTATAATTCACCCCTCCACTTT. Amino acids: CASSREQHYNSPLHF.